This entry concerns a single T cell receptor beta chain. These data belong to a study of OX40 agonist ivuxolimab in advanced cancers. The CDR3 loop spans 16 amino acids. Trimming cost V 3 bases and J 9 bases; bases outside gene matches: 11. The V gene's germline CDR1 is LNHDA and CDR2 SQIVND (reference sequence). Clones were read by immunoSEQ multiplex PCR, and TCRdb kept only the in-frame ones, dropping some. The table has 70,000 to 80,000 clones, over 75% seen once. The sequence derives from an adult with an advanced solid tumor such as melanoma, head and neck, liver or kidney cancer. Material: CD4+ or CD8+ T cells sorted from blood, obtained in a trial of the OX40 agonist ivuxolimab. The J gene is TRBJ2-1, the V gene TRBV19; 10 nucleotides align to TRBD2. CDR3 sequence (DNA): TGTGCCAGTAGTATGATCATCCTAGCGGGAGCCGCTGAGCAGTTCTTC. Protein: CASSMIILAGAAEQFF.